A single T cell receptor beta chain is shown here with its context. Its antigen is as yet unknown. PCR involved 60 Vbeta and 13 Jbeta primers. Measured with immunoSEQ multiplex PCR; TCRdb has only the in-frame clones, and not every one. The repertoire shows about 70,000 clones; the top ten hold about 1.8%. This CDR3 has 13 amino acids. Germline trimming cut 5 bases from V and 6 bases from J; bases unmatched to any gene: 3. Germline loops: CDR1 SGHAT, CDR2 FQNNGV. The sample comes from a study of cytomegalovirus exposure and HLA in healthy donors. Study at large: In a previous analysis, 110 million or so unique TCR beta sequences were found from 150 million to 200 million T cells.

Findings and caveats of the study: In most subjects, TCR beta sequences reportedly gave accurate predictions of HLA-A and HLA-B alleles. Among immune exposure information, only CMV serostatus was available.

Material for sequencing was PBMCs. The V call is TRBV11-2, the J call TRBJ1-2; 10 bases fit TRBD1. The TCR sequence derives from a woman aged 25-40 years in good health and CMV-seronegative. The CDR3, as DNA: TGTGCCAGCAGCCCAGGACAGGGGGATGGCTACACCTTC. It specifies CASSPGQGDGYTF.